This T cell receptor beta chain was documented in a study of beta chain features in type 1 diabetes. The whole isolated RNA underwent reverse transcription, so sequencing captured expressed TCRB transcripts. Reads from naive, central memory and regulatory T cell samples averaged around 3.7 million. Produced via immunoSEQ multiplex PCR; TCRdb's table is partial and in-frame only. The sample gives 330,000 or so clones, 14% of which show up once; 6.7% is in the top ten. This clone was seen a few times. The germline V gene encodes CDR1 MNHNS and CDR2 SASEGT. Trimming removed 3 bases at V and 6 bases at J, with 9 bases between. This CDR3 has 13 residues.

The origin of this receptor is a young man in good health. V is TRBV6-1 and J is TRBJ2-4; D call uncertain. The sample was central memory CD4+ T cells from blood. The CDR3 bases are TGTGCCAGCAGTGACAGCCCTGTAAACATTCAGTACTTC. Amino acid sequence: CASSDSPVNIQYF.